This is a list of T cell receptor beta chains from one sample in a study of cytomegalovirus exposure and HLA in healthy donors. The data were produced by immunoSEQ multiplex PCR, yet TCRdb's version contains in-frame clones alone and is incomplete. The sample shows approximately 82,000 clones, roughly 96% of them seen only once. The sequenced sample consisted of PBMCs. Receptor source: a young woman in good health and CMV-seronegative. Both conserved end residues are part of each CDR3. The order of the fields is J gene, D gene, V gene, clone size, CDR3 DNA, CDR3 protein. D genes are given only for firm matches. Only some rows state a clone size, as once, few, many or a class for expanded clones.

j_call: TRBJ1-4; d_call: TRBD1; v_call: TRBV5-8; clone_size: NA; cdr3_nt: TGTGCCAGCAGCTCGACAGGGGGCAGTGAAAAACTGTTTTTT; cdr3_aa: CASSSTGGSEKLFF
j_call: TRBJ1-1; d_call: NA; v_call: TRBV19; clone_size: NA; cdr3_nt: TGTGCCAGTAGTATAGCAATCGGGGGGCAGAACACTGAAGCTTTCTTT; cdr3_aa: CASSIAIGGQNTEAFF
j_call: TRBJ1-6; d_call: NA; v_call: TRBV7-2; clone_size: few; cdr3_nt: TGTGCCAGCAGCCCAGTGAGGGTTAATTCACCCCTCCACTTT; cdr3_aa: CASSPVRVNSPLHF
j_call: TRBJ1-2; d_call: NA; v_call: TRBV6-5; clone_size: NA; cdr3_nt: TGTGCCAGCAGCCCTACCGGTGTAGCGGTTGGCTACACCTTC; cdr3_aa: CASSPTGVAVGYTF
j_call: TRBJ2-1; d_call: TRBD2; v_call: TRBV15; clone_size: NA; cdr3_nt: TGTGCCACCAGCAGAGATCCTAGCGGGGGGAGGGAGCAGTTCTTC; cdr3_aa: CATSRDPSGGREQFF
j_call: TRBJ2-1; d_call: TRBD2; v_call: TRBV10-1; clone_size: NA; cdr3_nt: TGCGCCATCCCTTTTAGCGGGAGGGCCTTAATGGTTCCCTACAATGAGCAGTTCTTC; cdr3_aa: CAIPFSGRALMVPYNEQFF
j_call: TRBJ2-3; d_call: NA; v_call: TRBV5-1; clone_size: NA; cdr3_nt: TGCGCCAGCAGCTTGGCTACTAGCACAGATACGCAGTATTTT; cdr3_aa: CASSLATSTDTQYF
j_call: TRBJ1-1; d_call: NA; v_call: TRBV6-7; clone_size: NA; cdr3_nt: TGTGCCAGCAGTAATCCCCAAGGAGGGGACACTGAAGCTTTCTTT; cdr3_aa: CASSNPQGGDTEAFF
j_call: TRBJ2-7; d_call: NA; v_call: TRBV6-1; clone_size: medium-sized; cdr3_nt: TGTGCCAGCACCAGTCGGGTTTACGAGCAGTACTTC; cdr3_aa: CASTSRVYEQYF
j_call: TRBJ1-1; d_call: NA; v_call: TRBV20-1; clone_size: NA; cdr3_nt: TGCAGTGCTGACAGTGCTGAAGCTTTCTTT; cdr3_aa: CSADSAEAFF
j_call: TRBJ2-1; d_call: TRBD2; v_call: TRBV4-3; clone_size: NA; cdr3_nt: TGCGCCAGCAGCCCGGGACTAGCGGGAATAAATGAGCAGTTCTTC; cdr3_aa: CASSPGLAGINEQFF
j_call: TRBJ1-1; d_call: NA; v_call: TRBV7-9; clone_size: NA; cdr3_nt: TGTGCCAGCAGCTCGCCGGGGAGGGGTGGGACTGAAGCTTTCTTT; cdr3_aa: CASSSPGRGGTEAFF
j_call: TRBJ1-2; d_call: TRBD1; v_call: TRBV18; clone_size: NA; cdr3_nt: TGTGCCAGCTCACCACCAGGACAGGGAGTGACCGTTGGCTACACCTTC; cdr3_aa: CASSPPGQGVTVGYTF
j_call: TRBJ1-1; d_call: NA; v_call: TRBV7-9; clone_size: NA; cdr3_nt: TGTGCCAGCAGCGGCCCGAACACTGAAGCTTTCTTT; cdr3_aa: CASSGPNTEAFF
j_call: TRBJ1-4; d_call: NA; v_call: TRBV25-1; clone_size: NA; cdr3_nt: TGTGCCAGCAGAACCACGCCGGGCCGCGGGGAAAAACTGTTTTTT; cdr3_aa: CASRTTPGRGEKLFF
j_call: TRBJ2-7; d_call: NA; v_call: TRBV10-3; clone_size: NA; cdr3_nt: TGTGCCATCAGTGCTGGAGTGGCGTACGAGCAGTACTTC; cdr3_aa: CAISAGVAYEQYF
j_call: TRBJ2-1; d_call: TRBD2; v_call: TRBV5-1; clone_size: NA; cdr3_nt: TGCGCCAGCAGCTCAAAACCAGGACTAGCGGGGACCTACAATGAGCAGTTCTTC; cdr3_aa: CASSSKPGLAGTYNEQFF
j_call: TRBJ2-7; d_call: TRBD2; v_call: TRBV7-9; clone_size: NA; cdr3_nt: TGTGCCAGCAGCTCGGCCGGGATAGCGGGGGCCTACTCCTACGAGCAGTACTTC; cdr3_aa: CASSSAGIAGAYSYEQYF
j_call: TRBJ2-3; d_call: NA; v_call: TRBV7-6; clone_size: NA; cdr3_nt: TGTGCCAGCAGCTTAGGAGGGTCAGGAGATACGCAGTATTTT; cdr3_aa: CASSLGGSGDTQYF
j_call: TRBJ2-7; d_call: TRBD2; v_call: TRBV6-5; clone_size: NA; cdr3_nt: TGTGCCAGCAGTTACTCGGGACTAGCGGTTGAGCACGAGCAGTACTTC; cdr3_aa: CASSYSGLAVEHEQYF
j_call: TRBJ1-3; d_call: NA; v_call: TRBV5-8; clone_size: once; cdr3_nt: TGTGCCAGCAGCTTGCGAGATAACTCTGGAAACACCATATATTTT; cdr3_aa: CASSLRDNSGNTIYF
j_call: TRBJ2-3; d_call: TRBD2; v_call: TRBV13; clone_size: NA; cdr3_nt: TGTGCCAGCAGCTTATCGGCAAAGGGACTAGCGGGGGGCCCTAGCACAGATACGCAGTATTTT; cdr3_aa: CASSLSAKGLAGGPSTDTQYF
j_call: TRBJ2-3; d_call: NA; v_call: TRBV7-9; clone_size: NA; cdr3_nt: TGTGCCAGCAGCTTAGCGGACAGCCGTAGCACAGATACGCAGTATTTT; cdr3_aa: CASSLADSRSTDTQYF
j_call: TRBJ2-7; d_call: TRBD2; v_call: TRBV4-1; clone_size: NA; cdr3_nt: TGCGCCAGCAGCCGCGAAGGGACTAGCGGGAGCAACGAGCAGTACTTC; cdr3_aa: CASSREGTSGSNEQYF
j_call: TRBJ1-1; d_call: TRBD1; v_call: TRBV5-1; clone_size: NA; cdr3_nt: TGCGCCAGCAGGATGACAGGGGTTCCTGAAGCTTTCTTT; cdr3_aa: CASRMTGVPEAFF
j_call: TRBJ1-2; d_call: NA; v_call: TRBV2; clone_size: once; cdr3_nt: TGTGCCAGCAGTGAAAGCGGACGGACCAACTATGGCTACACCTTC; cdr3_aa: CASSESGRTNYGYTF
j_call: TRBJ2-5; d_call: TRBD2; v_call: TRBV10-1; clone_size: NA; cdr3_nt: TGCGCCAGCAGTGATTGGCGGGAGGGCCGAGAGACCCAGTACTTC; cdr3_aa: CASSDWREGRETQYF